This TCR beta chain was sequenced in a study of T-cell memory formation after mild COVID-19 (dated by TCRdb to about 2021). Background for the entire study: TCR sequence clusters from the two donors were largely donor specific. Longitudinal TCRalpha and TCRbeta repertoire sequencing tracked T-cell clones expanding and contracting after mild COVID-19 in a couple of donors. Two young, previously healthy adult volunteers, one female and one male, were included in the cohort.

CDR3 length: 13 amino acids, cysteine to phenylalanine. Only CDR3 DNA remains: 39 bases, in frame from the first base. V sheds 5 bases and J sheds 8 bases, leaving 13 bases between their ends. The research as a whole found: Some responding clones were detected in pre-infection memory, which suggested that pre-existing cross-reactive memory T cells had joined the SARS-CoV-2 response. Contracting CD4+ clones appeared mostly in the CM and EM memory subsets, whereas CD8+ clones were enriched in EMRA. Clones that contracted from day 15 to 85 showed balanced CD4/CD8 phenotypes, whereas a second wave of clones that expanded from day 15 to 37 leaned towards CD4+. SARS-CoV-2 specificity was not confirmed for the second-wave clones peaking on day 37. The study covered only a couple of mild cases, and larger cohorts including severe cases with pre-infection samples were considered necessary.

In this sample, this clonotype turned up a few times. The target of this receptor is not known. No base qualities exist here, and no much larger clone lies one base off it. Ficoll-Paque density gradient centrifugation was the method used to isolate PBMCs. The reads were generated on an Illumina NovaSeq 6000. Using 5'RACE with constant-segment primers, TCRalpha and TCRbeta cDNA libraries were constructed, with sample barcodes and unique molecular identifiers added in the process. RNA was extracted from every sample with Trizol reagent. Amplification of the libraries took two PCR steps, and the second step added a second sample barcode plus Illumina TruSeq adapters. The libraries were sequenced on an Illumina NovaSeq using 2 x 150 bp paired-end reads. As for how the authors treated the data: Demultiplexing of reads and collapsing into UMI-guided consensus sequences were performed with migec v1.2.7. With mixcr v2.1.11, UMI consensuses were aligned to TRA and TRB V and J templates and assembled into clonotypes. Expanded or contracted clonotypes were those called significant by both edgeR and NoisET, with noise models trained on biological replicates. For edgeR calls, the thresholds were a false discovery rate-adjusted p below 0.01 and a log2 fold-change of 1. As an exploratory analysis of dynamics, max-normalized trajectories of the 1000 most abundant clonotypes were examined by PCA with hierarchical clustering. Separately sequenced CD4+ and CD8+ repertoires were used to assign the CD4 or CD8 phenotype of responding clones. The public reads were run again by TCRdb, first through fastp at Q25 and then through MiXCR, and only productive beta chains were kept. Rows merge per CDR3 protein into single entries with the most common DNA and genes. Here the V and J calls rest on TCRdb's processing, not on the authors' analysis. Across this sample there are under 450,000 distinct CDR3 sequences, with 20% to 30% seen only once. The ten top clones hold around 13% of the sample.

Sample: PBMCs or a T cell subset sorted from them (not recorded which). This sequence uses TRBV12-3 or TRBV12-4 and TRBJ2-1; there is no confident call for the D gene. This TCR was sampled from an adult woman who had mild COVID-19 (a few samples of this study predate the infection). The sample titles of this study are shuffled in the database, so cell type and time point are left out; the donor was told from shared clones. In nucleotide form, the sequence is TGTGCCAGCAGTCCACCGAGTAGCTATGAGCAGTTCTTC. Translation gives CASSPPSSYEQFF.